These T cell receptor beta chains were read from a single sample in a study of cytomegalovirus exposure and HLA in healthy donors. Measured with immunoSEQ multiplex PCR; TCRdb has only the in-frame clones, and not every one. The profile shows 80,000 or so clones, 70% to 80% of them singletons. Specimen: PBMCs. Source of these receptors: a man between 35 and 55 years old in good health and CMV-seronegative. Each CDR3 is given with its conserved first and last residue. The D gene is left open where the match is weak. Not all rows give a size; the values are once, few, many and, for expanded clones, a class.

j_gene | abundance | v_gene | d_gene | CDR3aa | CDR3nt
TRBJ1-2 | . | TRBV27 | TRBD1 | CASSYNRGRNGYTF | TGTGCCAGCAGTTACAACAGGGGGCGGAATGGCTACACCTTC
TRBJ1-1 | few | TRBV9 | . | CASSSTLNTEAFF | TGTGCCAGCAGCTCTACCTTGAACACTGAAGCTTTCTTT
TRBJ2-5 | . | TRBV19 | . | CATGDRMLAKTQYF | TGTGCCACGGGGGACAGAATGCTAGCGAAGACCCAGTACTTC
TRBJ1-1 | . | TRBV30 | . | CASGGLMNTEAFF | TGTGCCTCGGGAGGTCTTATGAACACTGAAGCTTTCTTT
TRBJ2-5 | . | TRBV30 | . | CAWNQGGSYGQYF | TGTGCCTGGAACCAGGGTGGGTCCTACGGGCAGTACTTC
TRBJ2-7 | . | TRBV15 | . | CATSRNRVGEQYF | TGTGCCACCAGCAGAAACAGGGTTGGCGAGCAGTACTTC
TRBJ1-2 | . | TRBV27 | . | CASSLTAAEGTYGYTF | TGTGCCAGCAGTTTAACAGCCGCAGAGGGAACCTATGGCTACACCTTC
TRBJ2-5 | . | TRBV9 | . | CASSDSETQYF | TGTGCCAGCAGCGATAGTGAGACCCAGTACTTC
TRBJ2-1 | . | TRBV9 | . | CASSVAGDPYNEQFF | TGTGCCAGCAGCGTAGCGGGGGACCCCTACAATGAGCAGTTCTTC
TRBJ1-3 | . | TRBV28 | . | CASYQTNGNTIYF | TGTGCCAGCTACCAGACTAATGGAAACACCATATATTTT
TRBJ1-1 | . | TRBV4-2 | . | CASSVRRGTEAFF | TGTGCCAGCAGCGTAAGAAGGGGGACTGAAGCTTTCTTT
TRBJ1-1 | . | TRBV2 | TRBD1 | CASSEVGQGAGTEAFF | TGTGCCAGCAGTGAAGTTGGACAGGGGGCTGGCACTGAAGCTTTCTTT
TRBJ1-5 | . | TRBV21-1 | . | CASSSTGDPNQPQHF | TGTGCCAGCAGCAGTACAGGGGACCCAAATCAGCCCCAGCATTTT
TRBJ1-1 | . | TRBV30 | . | CAWVKNTEAFF | TGTGCCTGGGTCAAGAACACTGAAGCTTTCTTT
TRBJ2-3 | . | TRBV2 | TRBD2 | CASSDFAHQLAGGRVQYF | TGTGCCAGCAGTGATTTCGCCCACCAATTAGCGGGGGGGCGGGTGCAGTATTTT
TRBJ2-2 | . | TRBV10-2 | TRBD1 | CASERGRTGELFF | TGCGCCAGCGAGAGGGGGCGAACCGGGGAGCTGTTTTTT
TRBJ2-4 | . | TRBV2 | TRBD1 | CASRSGTALGNIQYF | TGTGCCAGCAGGTCGGGGACAGCCTTGGGGAACATTCAGTACTTC